This T cell receptor (beta chain) is from a study of blood T cell repertoires in COVID-19. Study at large: Sites in the United States, Italy and Spain provided acute and convalescent COVID-19 samples.

Assay: immunoSEQ multiplex PCR; the TCRdb copy retains only in-frame clones and omits some. This sample has roughly 80,000 clones, with approximately 80% found just once. This TCR was recovered from a man aged 60 to 75 with active or convalescent COVID-19. The sample was peripheral blood.

For the CDR3, the DNA is TGTGCCAGTAGCCCGGGCTGGACTTCAGCAGATGAAAAACTGTTTTTT. As protein: CASSPGWTSADEKLFF. The chain joins TRBV19 to TRBJ1-4; D is uncertain. Trimming took 6 bases from V and 6 from J, leaving 20 bases between them. The CDR3 loop spans 16 amino acids. CDR1 is LNHDA and CDR2 is SQIVND in the germline V gene (reference sequence).